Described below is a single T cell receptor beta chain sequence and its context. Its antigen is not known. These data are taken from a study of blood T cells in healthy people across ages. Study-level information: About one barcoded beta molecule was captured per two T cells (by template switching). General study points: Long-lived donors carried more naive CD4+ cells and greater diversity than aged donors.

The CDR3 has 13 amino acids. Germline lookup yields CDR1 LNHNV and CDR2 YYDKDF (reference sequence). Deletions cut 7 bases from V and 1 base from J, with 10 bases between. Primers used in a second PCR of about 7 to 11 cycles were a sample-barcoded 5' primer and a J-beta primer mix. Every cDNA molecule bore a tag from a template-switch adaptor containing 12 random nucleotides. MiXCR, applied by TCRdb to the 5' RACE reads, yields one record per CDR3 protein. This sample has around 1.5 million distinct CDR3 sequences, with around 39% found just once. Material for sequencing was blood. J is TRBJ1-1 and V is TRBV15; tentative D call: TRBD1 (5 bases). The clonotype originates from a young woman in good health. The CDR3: CATNLDTNTEAFF. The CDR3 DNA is TGTGCCACCAACTTGGACACGAACACTGAAGCTTTCTTT.